This TCR beta chain was identified during a study of T cells in Graves' hyperthyroidism and ophthalmopathy. The wider study: At the time of initial diagnosis and before any treatment, peripheral blood was collected.

This clonotype was observed many times. Its specificity is not known. Trimming stripped 1 base from V and 1 base from J, with 4 bases between. Germline CDR1 reads MNHNS; CDR2 reads SASEGT. The CDR3 loop spans 13 amino acids. Whole-study findings and limits: With a median lead of around 5.9 months before onset, the model predicted ophthalmopathy. Also found in blood were most expanded thyroid clonotypes above 0.001.

TCR beta CDR3 regions were amplified from RNA transcripts. In the first-round RT-PCR of the TCR CDR3, the HTBI primer set was used. TCRdb processed the multiplex PCR reads anew with MiXCR; each CDR3 protein has one entry. The table lists 480,000 or so distinct CDR3 sequences, 13% to 15% of them singletons. This receptor was identified in a woman between 18 and 30 years old with Graves' hyperthyroidism. The V gene is TRBV6-1, the J gene TRBJ1-1; D is ambiguous. Material: blood. DNA of the CDR3: TGTGCCAGCAGTGAAGTTCGGAACACTGAAGCTTTCTTT. Encoded protein: CASSEVRNTEAFF.